This T cell receptor (beta chain) was recorded in a study of breast tumors, draining lymph nodes, adjacent tissues listed by TCRdb under 2016. About the investigation overall: Breast cancer patients provided tumor, adjacent nontumor tissue and axillary lymph nodes, and the study compared the TCR beta repertoires across these three sources. The study aimed to assess the relationships and possible T-cell exchange between tumor, surrounding tissue and draining lymph node repertoires in human breast cancer.

Lymph node samples came from the axillary draining lymph nodes of breast cancer patients. General study outcomes and caveats: The conclusion that tumor T cells originate in lymph nodes was presented as consistent with a hypothesis rather than as directly demonstrated. The data were considered consistent with the idea that most tumor T cells come from the lymph node and then expand in tumor tissue. The similarity between tumor and nontumor tissue repertoires was significantly greater in luminal-like breast cancer than in basal-like breast cancer. Tumor T-cell repertoires showed less diversity than lymph node repertoires and more diversity than nontumor tissue repertoires, and tumor T-cell repertoires showed preferential V and J gene usage.

This clonotype was seen repeatedly, ten times or more. Its antigen remains unidentified. No quality values exist for individual bases; no much larger clone is one base distant. TCRdb shows the sequencer as Illumina HiSeq 2000. Multiplex PCR amplification was used to generate the TCR beta chain libraries. High-throughput sequencing was used to analyze the amplified TCR beta chain products. Through fastp at Q25 and MiXCR, TCRdb rebuilt clones from the public reads, retaining in-frame beta chains. Each entry is one CDR3 protein sequence, shown with its most common DNA and genes. This sample lists approximately 89,000 distinct CDR3 sequences; roughly 28% were detected once. Over 6.5% of the sample is taken by the ten largest. CDR1 and CDR2, looked up from the germline V gene, are MNHEY and SVGEGT. Relative to germline, V is 4 bases shorter and J is 4 bases shorter, with 17 bases between their ends. The CDR3 starts with the cysteine, ends with the phenylalanine, and has 15 residues. Only the CDR3 portion is preserved as DNA: 45 bases, with reading frame beginning at the first base.

The chain couples TRBV6-2 or TRBV6-3 to TRBJ2-7, with a weak D call of TRBD1 (6 bases match). The clonotype originates from a female donor with breast cancer. Some clones in this sample may be carry-over from other donors' samples. Source material: axillary lymph node tissue. At the DNA level, the sequence is TGTGCCAGCAGTTTTTACGCGACAGGTGTTTACGAGCAGTACTTC. This codes for CASSFYATGVYEQYF.